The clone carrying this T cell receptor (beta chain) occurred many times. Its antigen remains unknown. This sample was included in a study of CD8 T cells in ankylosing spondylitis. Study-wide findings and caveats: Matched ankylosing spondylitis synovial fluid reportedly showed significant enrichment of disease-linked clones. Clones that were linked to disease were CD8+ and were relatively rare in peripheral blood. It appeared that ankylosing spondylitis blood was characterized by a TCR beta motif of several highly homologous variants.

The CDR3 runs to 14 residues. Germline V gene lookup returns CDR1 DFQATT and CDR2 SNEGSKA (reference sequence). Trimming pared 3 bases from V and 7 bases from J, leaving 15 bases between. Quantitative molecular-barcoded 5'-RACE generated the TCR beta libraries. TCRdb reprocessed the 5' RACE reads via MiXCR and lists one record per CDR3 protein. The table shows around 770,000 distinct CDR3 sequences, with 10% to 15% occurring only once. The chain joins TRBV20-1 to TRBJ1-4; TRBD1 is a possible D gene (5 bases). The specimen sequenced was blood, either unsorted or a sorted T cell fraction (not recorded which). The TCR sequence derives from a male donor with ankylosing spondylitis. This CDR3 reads CSASQRRGIEKLFF. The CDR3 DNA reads TGCAGTGCTAGTCAACGGCGGGGGATTGAAAAACTGTTTTTT.